What follows are 5 T cell receptor beta chains derived from one specimen sequenced in a study of regulatory T cells in long-lasting Graves disease. Library construction for TCR beta used iRepertoire HTBI primers and Arm-PCR of CDR3 regions. TCRdb analysed the multiplex PCR reads with MiXCR anew, one entry per CDR3 protein. The sample includes roughly 450,000 distinct CDR3 sequences, around 20% of them seen just once. The time point denotes: persistent/refractory GD, antithyroid drugs over 5 years with positive TRAb. PBMC-extracted RNA yielded the TCR library. The sequencing used peripheral blood mononuclear cells (PBMCs), collected when the disease was refractory, from a patient treated with antithyroid drugs. The receptor set was obtained from a female donor with Graves disease.

Only a few counts were recorded for this clonotype. This chain connects TRBV6-1 to TRBJ1-2; D uncertain. Germline V gene sequence: CDR1 MNHNS, CDR2 SASEGT. V was cut by 1 base and J by 10 bases, with 19 bases left in between. This CDR3 comprises 15 residues. This CDR3 reads CASSEGRRNPPHYTF. The CDR3 nucleotides read TGTGCCAGCAGTGAAGGAAGGCGGAATCCACCCCACTACACCTTC.

This chain joins TRBV6-1 and TRBJ1-1; D remains ambiguous. Germline CDR1 MNHNS, CDR2 SASEGT. The CDR3 is 11 residues long. Trimming removed 5 bases from V and 7 bases from J, with 8 bases in between. CDR3 DNA sequence: TGTGCCAGCAGTCGGATGCTTGAAGCTTTCTTT. Its translation: CASSRMLEAFF.

This chain joins TRBV19 and TRBJ1-2, with 7 bases lining up with TRBD1. V was clipped by 5 bases and J by 2 bases; unmatched bases: 5. Germline V gene sequence: CDR1 LNHDA, CDR2 SQIVND (reference sequence). This CDR3 is built from 14 residues. CDR3 nucleotides: TGTGCCAGTAGTCCCTTGACAGGGAACTATGGCTACACCTTC. It encodes CASSPLTGNYGYTF.

The sample holds many counts of this clonotype. The gene calls are TRBV20-1 and TRBJ1-1; 8 bases match TRBD1. With V trimmed by 6 bases and J by 1 base, 10 bases remained unmatched. Germline loops: CDR1 DFQATT, CDR2 SNEGSKA (reference sequence). The CDR3 has 15 residues. CDR3 bases: TGCAGTGCCGAGGGACAGGAGGGACAGAACACTGAAGCTTTCTTT. Translation gives CSAEGQEGQNTEAFF.

There are many counts of this clonotype. For the CDR3, the DNA is TGTGCCAGCAGGTCTACTGGATTCTATGGCTACACCTTC. It encodes CASRSTGFYGYTF. The rearrangement joins TRBV6-2 or TRBV6-3 to TRBJ1-2; D remains unclear. The CDR3 consists of 13 residues. Trimming cost V 6 bases and J 4 bases, with 12 bases left between them. From germline, CDR1 is MNHEY and CDR2 SVGEGT.